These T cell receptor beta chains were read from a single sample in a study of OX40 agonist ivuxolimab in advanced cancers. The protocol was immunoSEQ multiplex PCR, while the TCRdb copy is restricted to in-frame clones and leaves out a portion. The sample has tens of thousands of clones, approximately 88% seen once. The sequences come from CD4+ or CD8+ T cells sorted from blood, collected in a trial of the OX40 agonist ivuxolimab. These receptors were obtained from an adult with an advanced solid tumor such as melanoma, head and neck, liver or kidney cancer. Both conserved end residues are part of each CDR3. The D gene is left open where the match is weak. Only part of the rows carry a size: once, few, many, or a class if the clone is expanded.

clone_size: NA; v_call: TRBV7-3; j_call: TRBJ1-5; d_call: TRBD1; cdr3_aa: CASSFNPDRGDQPQHF; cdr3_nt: TGTGCCAGCAGCTTTAATCCCGACAGGGGAGATCAGCCCCAGCATTTT
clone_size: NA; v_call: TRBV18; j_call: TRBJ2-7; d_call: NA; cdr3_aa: CASSPEYEQYF; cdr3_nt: TGTGCCAGCTCACCAGAGTACGAGCAGTACTTC
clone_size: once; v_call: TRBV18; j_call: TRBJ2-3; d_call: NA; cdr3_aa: CASSLGGAPDTQYF; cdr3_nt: TGTGCCAGCTCACTGGGGGGCGCCCCAGATACGCAGTATTTT
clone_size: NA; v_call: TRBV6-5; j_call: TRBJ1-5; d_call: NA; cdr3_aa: CASSQIGGVQPQHF; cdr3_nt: TGTGCCAGCAGCCAAATCGGAGGGGTCCAGCCCCAGCATTTT
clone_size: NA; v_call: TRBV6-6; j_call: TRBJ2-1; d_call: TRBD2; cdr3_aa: CASSYQISGRGNEQFF; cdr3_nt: TGTGCCAGCAGTTACCAGATTAGCGGGAGGGGTAATGAGCAGTTCTTC
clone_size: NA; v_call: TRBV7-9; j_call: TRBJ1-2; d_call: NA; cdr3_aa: CASSLGIASYTF; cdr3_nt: TGTGCCAGCAGCTTAGGAATCGCTAGCTACACCTTC
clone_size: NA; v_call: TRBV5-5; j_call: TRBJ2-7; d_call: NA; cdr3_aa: CASSFYWDYEQYF; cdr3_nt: TGTGCCAGCAGCTTCTATTGGGACTACGAGCAGTACTTC
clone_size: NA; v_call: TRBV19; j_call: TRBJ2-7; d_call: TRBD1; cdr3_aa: CASSQRQGASYEQYF; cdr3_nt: TGTGCCAGTAGTCAAAGACAGGGTGCCTCCTACGAGCAGTACTTC
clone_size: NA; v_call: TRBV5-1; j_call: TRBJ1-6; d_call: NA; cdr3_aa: CASSLVAGSNSPLHF; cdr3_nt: TGCGCCAGCAGCTTGGTCGCAGGGTCGAATTCACCCCTCCACTTT
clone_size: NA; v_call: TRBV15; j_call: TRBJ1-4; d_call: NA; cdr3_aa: CATSRRDGEKLFF; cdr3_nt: TGTGCCACCAGCCGACGGGATGGCGAAAAACTGTTTTTT
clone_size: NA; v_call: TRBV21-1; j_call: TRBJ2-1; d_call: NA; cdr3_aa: CASSGTLLGDEQFF; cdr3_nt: TGTGCCAGCAGCGGGACTTTATTGGGCGATGAGCAGTTCTTC
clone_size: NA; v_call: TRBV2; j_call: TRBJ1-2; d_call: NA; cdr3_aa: CASSVMVHGYTF; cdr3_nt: TGTGCCAGCAGTGTTATGGTACATGGCTACACCTTC
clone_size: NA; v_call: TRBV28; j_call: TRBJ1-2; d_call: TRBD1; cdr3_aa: CASSSGSVGQAHGYTF; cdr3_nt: TGTGCCAGCAGTTCCGGATCAGTAGGACAGGCCCATGGCTACACCTTC
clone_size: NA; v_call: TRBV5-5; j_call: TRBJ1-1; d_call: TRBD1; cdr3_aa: CASSLFAGQGYYMAFF; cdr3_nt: TGTGCCAGCAGCTTGTTCGCTGGACAGGGATATTATATGGCTTTCTTT
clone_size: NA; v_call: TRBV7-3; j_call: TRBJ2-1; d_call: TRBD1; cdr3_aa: CASSDRTGSYNEQFF; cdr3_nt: TGTGCCAGCAGCGATAGGACAGGGTCCTACAATGAGCAGTTCTTC
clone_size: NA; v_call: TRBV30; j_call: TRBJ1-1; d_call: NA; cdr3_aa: CAGLRAQNTEAFF; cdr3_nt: TGTGCCGGGCTCCGGGCCCAGAACACTGAAGCTTTCTTT
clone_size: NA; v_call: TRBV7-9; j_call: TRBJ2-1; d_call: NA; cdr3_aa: CASSLIGGVEQFF; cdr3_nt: TGTGCCAGCAGCTTAATAGGGGGAGTGGAGCAGTTCTTC
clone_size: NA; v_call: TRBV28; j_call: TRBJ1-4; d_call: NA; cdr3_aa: CAGRRGNEKLFF; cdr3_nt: TGTGCCGGAAGAAGAGGCAATGAAAAACTGTTTTTT
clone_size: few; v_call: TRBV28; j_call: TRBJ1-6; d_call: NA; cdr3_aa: CASTTLGYRANSPLHF; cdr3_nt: TGTGCCAGCACCACTTTGGGGTACAGGGCTAATTCACCCCTCCACTTT
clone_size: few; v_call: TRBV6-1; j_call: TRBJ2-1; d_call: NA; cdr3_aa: CASRLAGQIYNEQFF; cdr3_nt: TGTGCCAGCAGGTTAGCGGGACAGATCTACAATGAGCAGTTCTTC
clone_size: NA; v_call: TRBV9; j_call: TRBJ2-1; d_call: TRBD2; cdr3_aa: CASSVSSGSNEQFF; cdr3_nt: TGTGCCAGCAGCGTATCTAGCGGGAGTAATGAGCAGTTCTTC
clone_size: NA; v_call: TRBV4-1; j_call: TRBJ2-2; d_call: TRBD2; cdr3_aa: CASSQGSGRVNGNTGELFF; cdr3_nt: TGCGCCAGCAGCCAAGGGAGCGGGAGGGTCAATGGAAACACCGGGGAGCTGTTTTTT
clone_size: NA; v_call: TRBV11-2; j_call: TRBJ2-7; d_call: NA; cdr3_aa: CASSFQGRTYEQYF; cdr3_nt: TGTGCCAGCAGCTTTCAGGGGAGGACCTACGAGCAGTACTTC
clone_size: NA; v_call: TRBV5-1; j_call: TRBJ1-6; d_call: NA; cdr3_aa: CASSLVGGPPLHF; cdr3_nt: TGCGCCAGCAGCTTGGTTGGGGGGCCACCCCTCCACTTT